This T cell receptor beta chain was identified in a study of blood T cell repertoires in COVID-19. Study in general: The study drew acute and convalescent COVID-19 samples from the United States, Italy and Spain. T cells, B-cell-depleted T cells, or PBMCs supplied cDNA or gDNA.

The CDR3 runs 17 residues. The germline V gene encodes CDR1 LGHNA and CDR2 YSLEER. The trim removed 1 base at V and 2 bases at J, leaving 4 bases unmatched. Authors' data handling: Amplified reference gene primers provided the basis for estimating nucleated cell counts. Data came from immunoSEQ multiplex PCR; TCRdb stores just in-frame clones and leaves some out. The V and J calls and clone size were taken over from that table, and D and trimming were inferred from the DNA. The sample consists of 200,000 to 250,000 clones, around 80% of them appearing once. Sequencing used peripheral blood. The source is a human donor in a cohort sampled during active COVID-19. The chain joins TRBV4-3 to TRBJ2-6; 8 nucleotides align to TRBD1. CDR3 region: CASSQVWDRTGANVLTF. CDR3 coding DNA: TGCGCCAGCAGCCAAGTCTGGGACAGGACTGGGGCCAACGTCCTGACTTTC.